This TCR beta chain is from a study of T cells in tuberculosis. Sorting used thawed, overnight-rested PBMC stained with anti-CD3, a viability dye and GMM-loaded CD1B tetramer. C32 glucose monomycolate from Rhodococcus equi was loaded onto the CD1B tetramers. Before cryopreservation, the sorted PBMC lost their CD14-expressing monocytes. Some 95,000 tetramer-negative cells were sorted from each donor. Sequencing of TCR-alpha and TCR-beta chains was unpaired. Only in-frame clones appear in the TCRdb table, and some are missing; sequencing was by immunoSEQ multiplex PCR. Of 85,000 to 90,000 clones in the sample, roughly 91% are singletons; the top ten hold around 2%. Germline values: CDR1 SGHTA, CDR2 FQGNSA. The germline V and J ends were trimmed by 5 bases and 5 bases, with 10 bases remaining between them. The CDR3 covers 13 residues.

Input material: CD1b-GMM tetramer-negative cells sorted from PBMCs. The rearrangement joins TRBV7-2 to TRBJ2-1; D may be TRBD1 (6 bases). This sequence originates from an adult woman with latent tuberculosis. CDR3 in amino acids: CASSLWTDNEQFF. The CDR3 DNA is TGTGCCAGCAGCCTATGGACAGACAATGAGCAGTTCTTC. Drawing the rest from reference TRBV7-2 and TRBJ2-1, the complete variable domain is GAGVSQSPSNKVTEKGKDVELRCDPISGHTALYWYRQSLGQGLEFLIYFQGNSAPDKSGLPSDRFSAERTGGSVSTLTIQRTQQEDSAVYLCASSLWTDNEQFFGPGTRLTVL.